This TCR beta chain derives from a study of T cell repertoires in cytomegalovirus infection. Study results and caveats: HLA-C-restricted CMV-specific TCR beta clonotypes prevailed in the ex vivo response.

Each CDR3 protein gets one entry after TCRdb re-called the reads with MiXCR. The table lists 150,000 to 200,000 distinct CDR3 sequences, 28% of them singletons, with approximately 31% in the top ten. Trimming took 7 bases from V and 8 from J; bases not matched to a gene: 27. CDR1 is DFQATT and CDR2 is SNEGSKA in the germline V gene (reference sequence). The CDR3 contains 18 residues. As concerns this clonotype: What it binds is not known.

What was sequenced was PBMCs. This TCR was recovered from a human donor in good health (CMV status not recorded). Some clones in this sample may be carry-over from other donors' samples. V and J are TRBV20-1 and TRBJ1-2, with 8 bases fitting TRBD1. CDR3 sequence reads: CSVQLFQGAHLYTEGYTF. In nucleotides, the CDR3 is TGCAGTGTTCAGCTCTTCCAGGGGGCGCATTTGTATACAGAGGGCTACACCTTC.